These 9 T cell receptor beta chains were all obtained from the same sample, sequenced in a study of blood T cell repertoires in COVID-19. Repertoires were generated with immunoSEQ multiplex PCR, while TCRdb's copy carries only in-frame clones and drops some. The sample records about 400,000 clones, approximately 88% being singletons. Source material: peripheral blood. All receptors come from a man aged 40-50 years with acute or convalescent COVID-19.

V is TRBV3-1 (or the pseudogene TRBV3-2) and J is TRBJ2-1; maybe TRBD2 (6 bases). CDR1 and CDR2 (germline): LGHDT, YNNKEL (reference sequence). This CDR3 comprises 13 residues. The ends were cut back, 4 bases at V and 8 bases at J, with 12 bases in the middle. In DNA form, the CDR3 reads TGTGCCAGCAGCCTAGCGGCAGTGGATGAGCAGTTCTTC. Encoded protein: CASSLAAVDEQFF.

The V call is TRBV7-8, the J call TRBJ2-2; 11 nucleotides agree with TRBD1. CDR3 length equals 13 residues. Germline trimming cut 9 bases from V and 7 bases from J; bases unmatched to any gene: 4. Germline CDR1 and CDR2: SGHVS and FQNEAQ. The DNA of the CDR3 is TGTGCCAGGGGGACAGGGGGAAACGGGGAGCTGTTTTTT. Protein product: CARGTGGNGELFF.

The CDR3 reads CASSPRLAGGIAKNIQYF. The CDR3 DNA reads as TGTGCCAGTAGTCCTCGATTAGCGGGAGGGATAGCCAAAAACATTCAGTACTTC. V usage is TRBV19 and J usage is TRBJ2-4; 11 bases agree with TRBD2. Germline values: CDR1 LNHDA, CDR2 SQIVND (reference sequence). V shed 5 bases and J 0 bases; nucleotides not matched to a gene: 9. This CDR3 contains 18 residues.

The chain links TRBV27 to TRBJ2-2; TRBD1 matches at 7 bases. The CDR3 contains 14 residues. V lost 2 bases, J lost 8 bases, and 5 bases stayed unmatched. CDR1 MNHEY and CDR2 SMNVEV come from the germline V gene (reference sequence). This CDR3 reads CASSLKGAKGELFF. Written as DNA, the CDR3 is TGTGCCAGCAGTTTAAAGGGGGCGAAGGGGGAGCTGTTTTTT.

The chain combines TRBV30 with TRBJ1-5; no reliable D call. The germline V gene encodes CDR1 GTSNPN and CDR2 SVGIG (reference sequence). CDR3 length equals 12 residues. V was cut by 4 bases and J by 7 bases, with 11 bases left in between. The CDR3 DNA reads as TGTGCCTGGAACGCTGGGAGACAGCCCCAGCATTTT. This sequence encodes CAWNAGRQPQHF.

The rearrangement joins TRBV6-5 to TRBJ1-6; perhaps TRBD1 as D (5 bases). The length of the CDR3 is 14 residues. CDR1 is MNHEY and CDR2 is SVGAGI in the germline V gene. Trimming removed 8 bases at V and 6 bases at J, with 14 bases between. The CDR3 reads CASEEGASNSPLHF. CDR3 sequence (DNA): TGTGCCAGCGAAGAAGGGGCCAGTAATTCACCCCTCCACTTT.

The genes are TRBV9 and TRBJ2-2; D is possibly TRBD2 (6 bases). Germline values: CDR1 SGDLS, CDR2 YYNGEE. This CDR3 has 16 amino acids. V gave up 4 bases and J gave up 3 bases, with 16 bases separating them. CDR3 coding DNA: TGTGCCAGCAGCTCCTGGGGTGGGACTGACACCGGGGAGCTGTTTTTT. Protein sequence: CASSSWGGTDTGELFF. Filled out from reference TRBV9 and TRBJ2-2, the complete variable domain reads DSGVTQTPKHLITATGQRVTLRCSPRSGDLSVYWYQQSLDQGLQFLIQYYNGEERAKGNILERFSAQQFPDLHSELNLSSLELGDSALYFCASSSWGGTDTGELFFGEGSRLTVL.

This chain joins TRBV28 and TRBJ1-4; D remains unclear. V was trimmed by 7 bases and J by 6 bases, leaving 12 bases between them. There are 13 residues in the CDR3. Germline V gives CDR1 MDHEN, CDR2 SYDVKM. The CDR3 protein is CASNVNTDEKLFF. CDR3 in DNA: TGTGCCAGCAACGTCAACACAGATGAAAAACTGTTTTTT.

The J gene is TRBJ2-7, the V gene TRBV28; D perhaps matches TRBD1 (6 bases). Trimming cost V 11 bases and J 6 bases, with 17 bases left between them. CDR1 MDHEN and CDR2 SYDVKM come from the germline V gene. The CDR3 is 12 amino acids. CDR3 sequence reads: CAFSRGGGEQYF. The CDR3, as DNA: TGTGCCTTTTCTCGTGGGGGCGGCGAGCAGTACTTC.